One sample yielded the 6 T cell receptor beta chains listed below, sequenced in a study of T cell repertoires in cytomegalovirus infection. No antigen has been assigned to these receptors. MiXCR, applied by TCRdb to the reads, yields one record per CDR3 protein. The sample has hundreds of thousands of distinct CDR3 sequences, roughly 31% seen once. The source was cultured CD8+ T cells from PBMCs, collected from culture after CMV antigen stimulation. The receptors originated from a human donor in good health (CMV status not recorded). Some clones in this sample may be carry-over from other donors' samples.

In its sample, this clonotype was seen a few times. The CDR3 here is CASSIVQGGNTNEQFF. The CDR3 region has the DNA TGTGCCAGCAGTATCGTGCAGGGGGGGAATACCAATGAGCAGTTCTTC. The V gene is TRBV6-5, the J gene TRBJ2-1; D is possibly TRBD1 or TRBD2 (7 bases each). CDR1 and CDR2 (germline): MNHEY, SVGAGI. The CDR3 is 16 residues long. V lost 5 bases to trimming and J lost 6 bases, with 20 bases between them.

This clonotype has just a few counts. The chain carries TRBV7-6 and TRBJ2-2; TRBD1 aligns across 7 bases. CDR1 SGHVS and CDR2 FNYEAQ come from the germline V gene. Trimming cost V 0 bases and J 5 bases; bases outside gene matches: 6. CDR3 length: 16 residues. The CDR3 DNA follows: TGTGCCAGCAGCTTAGCGATTGGACAGGAGACCGGGGAGCTGTTTTTT. Translating gives CASSLAIGQETGELFF. Filled out from reference TRBV7-6 and TRBJ2-2, the complete variable domain reads GAGVSQSPRYKVTKRGQDVALRCDPISGHVSLYWYRQALGQGPEFLTYFNYEAQQDKSGLPNDRFSAERPEGSISTLTIQRTEQRDSAMYRCASSLAIGQETGELFFGEGSRLTVL.

The rearrangement joins TRBV11-3 to TRBJ2-1; tentative D call: TRBD1 (5 bases). Germline V gene lookup returns CDR1 SGHNT and CDR2 YENEEA. The CDR3 loop spans 11 amino acids. Trimming cost V 5 bases and J 10 bases, with 9 bases left between them. In nucleotides, the CDR3 is TGTGCCAGCAGCCAAGGACAAGAGCAGTTCTTC. The encoded protein is CASSQGQEQFF.

This clonotype was seen once. V and J are TRBV20-1 and TRBJ2-7, with 9 nucleotides matching TRBD1. Germline CDR1 DFQATT, CDR2 SNEGSKA (reference sequence). The CDR3 runs to 14 residues. V lost 4 bases to trimming and J lost 3 bases; unmatched junction nucleotides: 7. CDR3 coding DNA: TGCAGTGCTACCCCCAGGGACAGGGACTACGAGCAGTACGTC. Translation gives CSATPRDRDYEQYV.

The J gene is TRBJ2-7, the V gene TRBV27; 13 positions match TRBD2. This CDR3 is 16 amino acids long. The ends lost 2 bases at V and 2 bases at J; junction bases unmatched: 3. Looked up from germline, CDR1 is MNHEY and CDR2 is SMNVEV (reference sequence). CDR3 nucleotides: TGTGCCAGCAGTTTAGAGGGGACTAGCGGGGCCTACGAGCAGTACGTC. Its translation: CASSLEGTSGAYEQYV.

This clonotype has more than one count but fewer than ten. J is TRBJ2-5 and V is TRBV7-9, with TRBD2 matching over 14 bases. The ends lost 4 bases at V and 4 bases at J; junction bases unmatched: 14. The CDR3 loop spans 19 amino acids. CDR1 is SEHNR, CDR2 FQNEAQ, per germline (reference sequence). CDR3: CASSSGLAGERIWRETQYF. CDR3 in DNA: TGTGCCAGCAGCTCGGGACTAGCGGGGGAACGTATTTGGAGAGAGACCCAGTACTTC.